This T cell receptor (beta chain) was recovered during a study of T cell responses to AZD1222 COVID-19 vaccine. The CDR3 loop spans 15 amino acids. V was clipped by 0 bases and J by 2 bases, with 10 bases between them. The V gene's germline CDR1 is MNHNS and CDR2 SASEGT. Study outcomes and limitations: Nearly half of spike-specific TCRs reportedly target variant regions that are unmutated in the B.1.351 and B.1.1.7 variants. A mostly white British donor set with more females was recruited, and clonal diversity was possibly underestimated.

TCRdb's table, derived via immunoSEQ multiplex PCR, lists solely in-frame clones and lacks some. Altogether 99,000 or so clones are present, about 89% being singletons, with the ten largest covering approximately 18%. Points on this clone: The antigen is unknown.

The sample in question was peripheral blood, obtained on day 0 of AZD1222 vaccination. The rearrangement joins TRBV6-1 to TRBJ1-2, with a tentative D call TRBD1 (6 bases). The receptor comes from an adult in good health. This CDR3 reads CASSEAWTENYGYTF. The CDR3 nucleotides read TGTGCCAGCAGTGAAGCGTGGACAGAAAACTATGGCTACACCTTC.